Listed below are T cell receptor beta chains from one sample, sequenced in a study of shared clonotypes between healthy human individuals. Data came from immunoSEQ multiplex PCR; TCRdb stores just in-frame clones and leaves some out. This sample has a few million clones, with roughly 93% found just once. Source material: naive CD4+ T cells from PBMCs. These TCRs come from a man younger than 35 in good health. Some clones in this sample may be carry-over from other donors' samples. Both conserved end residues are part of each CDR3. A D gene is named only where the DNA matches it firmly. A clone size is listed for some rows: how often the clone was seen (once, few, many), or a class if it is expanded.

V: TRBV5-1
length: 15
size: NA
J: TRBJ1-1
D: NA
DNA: TGCGCCAGCAGCTTGGCGACTCTGGGGGGGACTGAAGCTTTCTTT
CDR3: CASSLATLGGTEAFF

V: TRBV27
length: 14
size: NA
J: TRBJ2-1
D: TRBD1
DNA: TGTGCCAGCAGTCCCTGGACAGGAGACAATGAGCAGTTCTTC
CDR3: CASSPWTGDNEQFF

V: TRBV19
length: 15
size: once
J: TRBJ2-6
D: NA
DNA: TGTGCCAGTAGTATAGGCCTCTCTGGGGCCAACGTCCTGACTTTC
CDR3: CASSIGLSGANVLTF

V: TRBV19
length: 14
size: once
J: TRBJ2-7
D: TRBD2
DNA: TGTGCCAGTAGTATTAGCGGGGATTCCTACGAGCAGTACTTC
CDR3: CASSISGDSYEQYF

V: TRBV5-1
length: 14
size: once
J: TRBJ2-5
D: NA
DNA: TGCGCCAGCAGCAACCAGGGTCACCAAGAGACCCAGTACTTC
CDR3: CASSNQGHQETQYF

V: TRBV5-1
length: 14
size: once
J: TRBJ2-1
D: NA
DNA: TGCGCCAGCAGCTTGGCCGGATTGCTCAATGAGCAGTTCTTC
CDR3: CASSLAGLLNEQFF

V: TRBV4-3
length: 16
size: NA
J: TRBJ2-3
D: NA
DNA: TGCGCCAGCAGCCAAGATCTGCAGGCGAGCACAGATACGCAGTATTTT
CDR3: CASSQDLQASTDTQYF

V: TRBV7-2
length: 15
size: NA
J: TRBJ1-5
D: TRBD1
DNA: TGTGCCAGCAGCTCCCGGGACAGCCTGAATCAGCCCCAGCATTTT
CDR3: CASSSRDSLNQPQHF

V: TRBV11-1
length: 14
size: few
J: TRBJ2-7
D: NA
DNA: TGTGCCAGCAGCTTAGACCGTCGGACAAACGAGCAGTACTTC
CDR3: CASSLDRRTNEQYF

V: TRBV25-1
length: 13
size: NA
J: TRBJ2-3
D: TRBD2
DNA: TGTGCCAGCAGTGGGGCGGGAGTGGGTACGCAGTATTTT
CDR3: CASSGAGVGTQYF

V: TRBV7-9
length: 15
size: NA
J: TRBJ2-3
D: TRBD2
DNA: TGTGCCAGCGTATCGGCGGGAGGGAGTCCAGATACGCAGTATTTT
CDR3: CASVSAGGSPDTQYF

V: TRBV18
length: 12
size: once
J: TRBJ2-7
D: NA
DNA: TGTGCCAGCTCACCCCGAATCGATGAGCAGTACTTC
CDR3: CASSPRIDEQYF

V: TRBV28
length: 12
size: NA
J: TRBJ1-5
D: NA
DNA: TGTGCCAGCAGTCCCCCTGAGAGGACCCAGCATTTT
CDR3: CASSPPERTQHF

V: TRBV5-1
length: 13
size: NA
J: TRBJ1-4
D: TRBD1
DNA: TGCGCCAGCAGGGGACAGGGGGATGAAAAACTGTTTTTT
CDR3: CASRGQGDEKLFF

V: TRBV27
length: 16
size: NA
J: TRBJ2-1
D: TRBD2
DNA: TGTGCCAGCAGTCCCCGGACTAGCGGGGCTAGCAATGAGCAGTTCTTC
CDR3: CASSPRTSGASNEQFF

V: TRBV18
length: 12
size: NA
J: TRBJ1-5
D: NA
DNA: TGTGCCAGCTCACCAGGGGATCAGCCCCAGCATTTT
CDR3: CASSPGDQPQHF

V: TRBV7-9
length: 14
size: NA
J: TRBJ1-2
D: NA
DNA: TGTGCCAGCAGCTTGAGGGCAGGGGAGGATGGCTACACCTTC
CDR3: CASSLRAGEDGYTF

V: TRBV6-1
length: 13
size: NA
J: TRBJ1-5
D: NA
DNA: TGTGCCAGCGTTGAGGGCCGCAATCAGCCCCAGCATTTT
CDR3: CASVEGRNQPQHF

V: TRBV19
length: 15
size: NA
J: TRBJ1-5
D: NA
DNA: TGTGCCAGTAGTCCGTACGGGGCCCCGAATCAGCCCCAGCATTTT
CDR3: CASSPYGAPNQPQHF

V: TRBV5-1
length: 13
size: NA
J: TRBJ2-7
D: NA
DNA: TGCGCCAGCAGCTCGGGGAACACCTACGAGCAGTACTTC
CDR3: CASSSGNTYEQYF

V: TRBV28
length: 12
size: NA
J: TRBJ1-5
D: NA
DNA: TGTGCCAGCAGTTTTCGCCCCCAGCCCCAGCATTTT
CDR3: CASSFRPQPQHF

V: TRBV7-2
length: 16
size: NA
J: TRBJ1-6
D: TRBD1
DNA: TGTGCCAGCAGCTTGACCGGGACAGCCTATAATTCACCCCTCCACTTT
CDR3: CASSLTGTAYNSPLHF

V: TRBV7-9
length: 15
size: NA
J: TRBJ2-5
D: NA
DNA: TGTGCCAGCAGCCCCAGCGGACAGTCCCAAGAGACCCAGTACTTC
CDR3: CASSPSGQSQETQYF

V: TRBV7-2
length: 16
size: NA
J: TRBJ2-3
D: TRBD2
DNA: TGTGCCAGCAGCCAAGCCGGGACTAGCGGCCCAGATACGCAGTATTTT
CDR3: CASSQAGTSGPDTQYF

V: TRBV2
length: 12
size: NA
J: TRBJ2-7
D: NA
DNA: TGTGCCAGCAGTGAATGGGGATACGAGCAGTACTTC
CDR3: CASSEWGYEQYF